The present entry profiles one T cell receptor (beta chain) with its context. These data originate in a study of T cell changes during pregnancy in multiple sclerosis. Some clones are missing from TCRdb's copy, which holds only in-frame ones; the method was immunoSEQ multiplex PCR. The sample yields under 90,000 clones, about nine tenths seen once. V lost 0 bases, J lost 3 bases, and 4 bases stayed unmatched. The germline gives CDR1 MNHEY, CDR2 SVGAGI. The CDR3 covers 16 residues. The rearrangement links TRBV6-5 to TRBJ2-2; 7 positions match TRBD2. The sequencing used peripheral blood, collected after pregnancy. This clonotype was obtained from a female donor in good health, enrolled as a control in a pregnancy study. The DNA for the CDR3 is TGTGCCAGCAGTTACTCTGGGCGGGGGTACACCGGGGAGCTGTTTTTT. Protein: CASSYSGRGYTGELFF.